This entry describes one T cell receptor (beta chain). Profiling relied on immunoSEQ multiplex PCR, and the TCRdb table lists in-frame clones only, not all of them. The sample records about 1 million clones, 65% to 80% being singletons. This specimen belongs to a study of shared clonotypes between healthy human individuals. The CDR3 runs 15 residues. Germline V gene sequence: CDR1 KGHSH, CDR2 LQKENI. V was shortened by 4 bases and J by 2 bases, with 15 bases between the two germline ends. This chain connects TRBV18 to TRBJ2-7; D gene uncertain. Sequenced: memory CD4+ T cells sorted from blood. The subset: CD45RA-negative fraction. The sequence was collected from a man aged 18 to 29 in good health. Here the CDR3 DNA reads TGTGCCAGCTCACTGAAGACGGGTGGGGCCTACGAGCAGTACTTC. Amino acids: CASSLKTGGAYEQYF.